This TCR beta chain appears in the sequencing data of a study of OX40 agonist ivuxolimab in advanced cancers. Study-level background: Every patient in dose escalation had hepatocellular carcinoma, melanoma, renal cell or head and neck cancer. Findings and caveats of the study: Relatively little clonal expansion, among the lowest observed, appeared in partial responders at 0.1-3.0 mg/kg.

The germline V gene has CDR1 SNHLY and CDR2 FYNNEI. V was pared by 5 bases and J by 0 bases, with 11 bases between. CDR3 length: 14 residues. On this clone itself: Its antigen is unidentified.

TCRdb's copy holds only in-frame clones and misses some; the assay was immunoSEQ multiplex PCR. Among about 66,000 clones listed, roughly four fifths were seen once. This TCR was recovered from an adult with an advanced solid tumor such as melanoma, head and neck, liver or kidney cancer. The sample was CD4+ or CD8+ T cells sorted from blood, taken in a trial of the OX40 agonist ivuxolimab. V gene TRBV2 combines with J gene TRBJ2-7; D is uncertain. This CDR3 is CASSRDTSSYEQYF. In DNA form, the CDR3 reads TGTGCCAGCAGTAGAGACACATCCTCCTACGAGCAGTACTTC.